One and the same sample provided the 7 T cell receptor beta chains below, sequenced in a study of blood T cell repertoires in COVID-19. TCRdb's copy holds only in-frame clones and misses some; the assay was immunoSEQ multiplex PCR. The sample includes about 200,000 clones, 83% of them seen just once. The sequencing sample was made of peripheral blood. The receptors here all came from a woman aged 40 to 55 with active or convalescent COVID-19.

The chain couples TRBV5-1 to TRBJ1-3; possible D gene TRBD1, 6 bases. Between the trimmed V and J ends, which lost 0 bases and 2 bases, there was a span of 12 bases. The CDR3 runs to 16 residues. The germline V gene has CDR1 SGHRS and CDR2 YFSETQ. CDR3 nucleotide sequence: TGCGCCAGCAGCTTGGGAGCCCCAGGGGCTGGAAACACCATATATTTT. Translating it yields CASSLGAPGAGNTIYF.

The V gene is TRBV30, the J gene TRBJ1-4, with D possibly matching TRBD1 (5 bases). The CDR3 consists of 14 residues. Germline lookup yields CDR1 GTSNPN and CDR2 SVGIG (reference sequence). Trimming left V 1 base short and J 2 bases short, with 8 bases between. The DNA of the CDR3 is TGTGCCTGGAGTGAAGGGGCCACTAATGAAAAACTGTTTTTT. Translation gives CAWSEGATNEKLFF.

This CDR3 reads CASRRGQGITEAFF. In nucleotides, the CDR3 is TGTGCCAGCAGACGGGGACAGGGGATCACTGAAGCTTTCTTT. The rearrangement links TRBV6-5 to TRBJ1-1; 10 bases map to TRBD1. The germline gives CDR1 MNHEY, CDR2 SVGAGI. Trimming at V came to 6 bases and at J to 4 bases, leaving 5 bases not matched to a gene. The CDR3 is 14 residues long.

The rearrangement links TRBV5-1 to TRBJ2-7; 7 bases align to TRBD2. Germline-derived CDR1 and CDR2 are SGHRS and YFSETQ. This CDR3 has 15 amino acids. The trim removed 2 bases at V and 0 bases at J, leaving 5 bases unmatched. In DNA, the CDR3 is TGCGCCAGCAGCTTCTCGCGGGGGAGCTCCTACGAGCAGTACTTC. Its protein is CASSFSRGSSYEQYF.

V and J are TRBV18 and TRBJ2-1, with 11 bases lining up with TRBD2. CDR3 size: 16 residues. V was pared by 1 base and J by 4 bases, with 3 bases of the junction left unmatched. CDR1 is KGHSH, CDR2 LQKENI, per germline. CDR3 coding DNA: TGTGCCAGCTCACCACTGGGGACTAGCGGATACAATGAGCAGTTCTTC. It yields the protein CASSPLGTSGYNEQFF.

The chain uses TRBV28 and TRBJ1-2; 8 bases line up with TRBD1. CDR1 MDHEN and CDR2 SYDVKM come from the germline V gene. There are 13 residues in the CDR3. The junction had 3 bases not matched to a gene; V was cut back by 6 bases and J by 3 bases. The CDR3 sequence: CASRQGADYGYTF. The DNA of the CDR3 is TGTGCCAGCAGGCAGGGGGCTGACTATGGCTACACCTTC.

The rearrangement joins TRBV5-4 to TRBJ1-2; 7 bases are a match to TRBD1. This CDR3 is built from 12 residues. The V and J ends lost 2 bases and 7 bases, in that order; junction bases with no gene match: 2. Looked up from germline, CDR1 is SGHNT and CDR2 is YYREEE (reference sequence). The CDR3 protein is CASSFDRAGYTF. The CDR3, as DNA: TGTGCCAGCAGCTTCGACAGGGCTGGCTACACCTTC.